These 14 T cell receptor beta chains were sequenced from one sample in a study of identical twins. TCRdb called the 5' RACE reads again in MiXCR, with one record for every CDR3 protein. The sample shows approximately 140,000 distinct CDR3 sequences, under 4.5% of them seen only once. What was sequenced was memory T cells sorted from blood. These receptors came from a man between 18 and 29 years old in good health.

This clonotype was detected only a few times. J is TRBJ2-2 and V is TRBV12-3 or TRBV12-4; no firm D call. V was clipped by 3 bases and J by 1 base, with 6 bases between them. The CDR3 extends over 14 amino acids. CDR3: CASSFDGNTGELFF. The CDR3 DNA follows: TGTGCCAGCAGTTTCGACGGGAACACCGGGGAGCTGTTTTTT.

This clonotype has only a few counts. The chain carries TRBV11-3 and TRBJ2-5; no clear D gene. This CDR3 comprises 14 residues. Germline CDR1 is SGHNT and CDR2 is YENEEA. Trimming left V 1 base short and J 5 bases short, with 11 bases between. The chain's CDR3 is CASSLVVLGETQYF. CDR3 coding DNA: TGTGCCAGCAGCTTAGTTGTTCTAGGGGAGACCCAGTACTTC.

This clonotype appeared many times. The CDR3 is CASSPSSRGLAGSYEQYF. The CDR3 bases are TGTGCCAGCTCACCGTCGTCACGCGGACTAGCGGGTAGTTACGAGCAGTACTTC. This sequence joins TRBV18 and TRBJ2-7; 11 nucleotides match TRBD2. V lost 3 bases, J lost 4 bases, and 14 bases stayed unmatched. The CDR3 has 18 amino acids. The germline gives CDR1 KGHSH, CDR2 LQKENI.

In its sample, this clonotype was seen many times. This chain uses TRBV20-1 with TRBJ1-1; perhaps TRBD1 as D (5 bases). The ends were cut back, 0 bases at V and 2 bases at J, with 13 bases in the middle. This CDR3 is built from 15 residues. Germline V CDR1 and CDR2: DFQATT, SNEGSKA (reference sequence). For the CDR3, the DNA is TGCAGTGCTAGAGATCCCCGGGGGGGAAACACTGAAGCTTTCTTT. As protein: CSARDPRGGNTEAFF.

This clonotype has a handful of counts. The chain is built from TRBV5-4 and TRBJ2-3; possible D gene TRBD2, 6 bases. The germline V gene has CDR1 SGHNT and CDR2 YYREEE (reference sequence). This CDR3 comprises 14 residues. V lost 7 bases to trimming and J lost 3 bases, with 15 bases between them. As DNA, the CDR3 is TGTGCCAGCGGAACCGGGACTTGGACAGATACGCAGTATTTT. Its protein product is CASGTGTWTDTQYF. Combining the CDR3 with reference TRBV5-4 and TRBJ2-3 gives the whole variable domain ETGVTQSPTHLIKTRGQQVTLRCSSQSGHNTVSWYQQALGQGPQFIFQYYREEENGRGNFPPRFSGLQFPNYSSELNVNALELDDSALYLCASGTGTWTDTQYFGPGTRLTVL.

V and J are TRBV5-4 and TRBJ2-1, with D tentatively TRBD1 (5 bases). Trimming shortened V by 3 bases and J by 14 bases, and 21 bases separated the two germline ends. The length of the CDR3 is 14 residues. Germline CDR1 and CDR2: SGHNT and YYREEE (reference sequence). This CDR3 is CASSWKQDFGFEFF. Written as DNA, the CDR3 is TGTGCCAGCAGCTGGAAACAGGATTTCGGCTTCGAGTTCTTC.

At least ten counts were recorded for this clonotype. The rearrangement uses TRBV20-1 and TRBJ2-4, with 10 bases matching TRBD1. The CDR3 totals 14 residues. Germline V gene data show CDR1 as DFQATT and CDR2 as SNEGSKA (reference sequence). Trimming removed 0 bases from V and 13 bases from J; junction bases left unmatched: 9. This chain's CDR3 is CSARDRQGAAVQYF. The CDR3 nucleotides are TGCAGTGCTAGAGATCGACAGGGGGCTGCCGTACAGTACTTC.

This clonotype has at least ten counts. CDR3 amino acids: CASGLLRGSLPYNEQFF. Here the CDR3 DNA reads TGTGCTAGTGGTTTGCTACGGGGCAGCTTACCCTACAATGAGCAGTTCTTC. The chain uses TRBV12-5 and TRBJ2-1; D assignment may be TRBD1 or TRBD2 (5 bases each). V lost 2 bases and J 2 bases, leaving 16 bases between the germline ends. In germline, CDR1 is LGHNT, CDR2 FRNRAP. The length of the CDR3 is 17 residues.

This clonotype appeared many times. The CDR3 region has the DNA TGTGCCAGCAGCCTGAGCGACAGAAAAGAGACCCAGTACTTC. Its protein product is CASSLSDRKETQYF. The rearrangement joins TRBV12-3 or TRBV12-4 to TRBJ2-5; D is possibly TRBD1 (5 bases). The CDR3 loop spans 14 amino acids. V lost 6 bases and J lost 3, with 14 bases in between.

This clonotype was seen ten or more times. DNA for the CDR3: TGTGCCAGCAGCCCCTCCTTCTTC. It encodes CASSPSFF. The chain is built from TRBV7-9 and TRBJ2-1, with D hard to call. This CDR3 has 8 residues. CDR1 and CDR2 from the germline V gene are SEHNR and FQNEAQ (reference sequence). V was pared by 5 bases and J by 16 bases, with 6 bases between.

Ten or more counts support this clonotype. This chain links TRBV10-3 with TRBJ2-7; the D gene could be TRBD1 or TRBD2 (6 bases each). This CDR3 contains 15 residues. The germline gives CDR1 ENHRY, CDR2 SYGVKD. V was pared by 4 bases and J by 4 bases, with 17 bases between. CDR3 protein: CAISGGASVSYEQYF. The CDR3 DNA reads TGTGCCATCAGTGGGGGGGCTAGCGTAAGTTACGAGCAGTACTTC.

This clonotype came up once. A read error may explain this, as a much larger clone is one base away. This chain joins TRBV19 and TRBJ1-5; TRBD1 might be the D (5 bases). Germline CDR1 reads LNHDA; CDR2 reads SQIVND (reference sequence). The CDR3 contains 14 residues. The CDR3 protein is CASSWGDVNRPQHF. The CDR3 DNA follows: TGTGCCAGTAGTTGGGGGGACGTCAATCGGCCCCAGCATTTT.

The gene calls are TRBV7-9 and TRBJ1-1; possibly TRBD1 for D (6 bases). The CDR3 runs 16 residues. V was clipped by 3 bases and J by 3 bases, with 17 bases between them. Germline V gene sequence: CDR1 SEHNR, CDR2 FQNEAQ (reference sequence). The CDR3 here is CASSLVAGAADTEAFF. The CDR3 nucleotides read TGTGCCAGCAGCTTGGTGGCAGGGGCGGCGGACACTGAAGCTTTCTTT.

This clonotype was picked up many times. The chain carries TRBV7-9 and TRBJ2-3; TRBD2 agrees at 7 bases. The germline V gene encodes CDR1 SEHNR and CDR2 FQNEAQ (reference sequence). V shed 1 base and J 3 bases; nucleotides not matched to a gene: 1. The CDR3 has 14 amino acids. Here the CDR3 reads CASSLGTSTDTQYF. CDR3 coding DNA: TGTGCCAGCAGCTTAGGGACTAGTACAGATACGCAGTATTTT.